This T cell receptor beta chain was recovered during a study of neoadjuvant nivolumab and ipilimumab in lung cancer. Germline lookup yields CDR1 MGHRA and CDR2 YSYEKL. Trimming removed 4 bases from V and 6 bases from J, with 17 bases in between. CDR3 length equals 15 residues. Note on this clone: Antigen specificity is unknown.

Produced via immunoSEQ multiplex PCR; TCRdb's table is partial and in-frame only. The sample shows tens of thousands of clones, 90% of them seen only once. Overall study results and limits: Only two of four nivolumab-treated tumors gained richness and clonality by surgery. Compared with tumor-adjacent uninvolved lung, resected tumors showed greater richness and clonality.

Source: peripheral blood, taken after neoadjuvant nivolumab, alone or with ipilimumab, at or shortly before surgery. The chain carries TRBV4-1 and TRBJ2-3, with D maybe TRBD1 (8 bases). This sequence originates from an adult with non-small cell lung cancer. The DNA of the CDR3 is TGCGCCAGCAGCCCGTGGTACAGGGGGGGGGATACGCAGTATTTT. This encodes CASSPWYRGGDTQYF.